This TCR beta chain was documented in a study of blood T cell repertoires in COVID-19. Germline V lookup: CDR1 SGHRS, CDR2 YFSETQ. The CDR3 is made up of 14 amino acids. Trimming removed 4 bases from V and 3 bases from J, with 13 bases in between. Methods used by the authors: How many nucleated cells were present was estimated from reference gene primer amplification. Assay used: immunoSEQ multiplex PCR; TCRdb lists only in-frame clones, some missing. V, J and clone size are taken as reported in that table, and D and trimming were inferred from the DNA itself. The sample carries more than 65,000 clones, about 88% recorded once.

The chain joins TRBV5-1 to TRBJ1-1; D is ambiguous. The sequenced sample consisted of peripheral blood. The receptor comes from a man aged 50 to 59 with acute or convalescent COVID-19. The CDR3 sequence: CASSLLGGDTEAFF. The CDR3 region has the DNA TGCGCCAGCAGCCTTCTAGGCGGGGACACTGAAGCTTTCTTT.